This T cell receptor (beta chain) is from a study of early T cells in non-severe SARS-CoV-2 infection. About the research overall: Chains were not paired, and sequencing was done on bulk RNA from unsorted whole blood. General observations from the study: VDJdb matching, biased toward anti-spike CD8 responses, missed private and CD4 specificities.

This clonotype was observed a few times. Its antigen is currently unknown. Unique molecular identifier tags were affixed to discrete cDNA molecules. MiXCR, run by TCRdb on the 5' RACE reads, gives a single entry per CDR3 protein. The data hold about 56,000 distinct CDR3 sequences, with about 16% observed a single time. The CDR3 length is 14 residues. V was shortened by 3 bases and J by 9 bases, with 14 bases between the two germline ends. This receptor was taken from an adult who was a healthcare worker with PCR-confirmed SARS-CoV-2 infection or an uninfected control (not recorded which). The V and J genes are TRBV12-3 or TRBV12-4 and TRBJ2-2; the D is unclear. Sequenced material: whole blood, taken at baseline. The DNA of the CDR3 is TGTGCCAGCAGTTTCTCCCAGAGGATGAGGGAGCTGTTTTTT. Protein product: CASSFSQRMRELFF.